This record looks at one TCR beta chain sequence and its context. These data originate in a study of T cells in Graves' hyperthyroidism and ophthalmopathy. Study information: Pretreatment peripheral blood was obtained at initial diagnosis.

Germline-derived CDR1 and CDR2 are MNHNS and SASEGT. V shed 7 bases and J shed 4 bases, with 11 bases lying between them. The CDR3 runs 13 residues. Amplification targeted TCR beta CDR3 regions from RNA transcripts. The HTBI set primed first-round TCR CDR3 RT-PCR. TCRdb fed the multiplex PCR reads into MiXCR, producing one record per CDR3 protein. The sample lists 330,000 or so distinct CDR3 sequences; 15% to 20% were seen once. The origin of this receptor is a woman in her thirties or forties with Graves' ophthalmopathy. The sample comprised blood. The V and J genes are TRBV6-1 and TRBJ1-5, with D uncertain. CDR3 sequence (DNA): TGTGCCAGCATTCGTAATAGAAATCAGCCCCAGCATTTT. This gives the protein CASIRNRNQPQHF.